This T cell receptor (beta chain) was observed in a study of cytomegalovirus exposure and HLA in healthy donors. On this clone itself: Its specificity is not known.

Study-wide findings and caveats: Sequencing artifact likely explains a cluster of highly shared sequence variants.

The V segment lost 6 bases and the J segment 9 bases; nucleotides outside the gene matches: 8. The CDR3 sequence is 12 residues long. Germline V CDR1 and CDR2: MNHEY, SVGAGI. The PCR employed 60 Vbeta primers together with 13 Jbeta primers. Assay used: immunoSEQ multiplex PCR; TCRdb lists only in-frame clones, some missing. The sample records some 100,000 clones, about 80% being singletons. The clonotype originates from a male donor in good health and CMV-seropositive. The sample taken for sequencing was PBMCs. The chain recombines TRBV6-5 with TRBJ2-7, with TRBD1 matching 7 bases. The CDR3 protein is CASSLGGSGQYF. The CDR3 nucleotides are TGTGCCAGCAGCCTAGGGGGCTCCGGGCAGTACTTC.